A selection of T cell receptor beta chains follows, all from one sample in a study of tumor-infiltrating lymphocytes in primary liver carcinoma. TCRdb reprocessed the multiplex PCR reads via MiXCR and lists one record per CDR3 protein. The data hold 200,000 or so distinct CDR3 sequences, with about 65% observed a single time. The sample consisted of peripheral blood. The receptor set was obtained from an older woman with primary liver carcinoma and hepatitis B virus infection. Each CDR3 is given with its conserved first and last residue. A D gene is named only where the DNA matches it firmly. Clone size appears in some rows only: once, few, many, or a class for an expanded clone.

v_call: TRBV11-3; clone_size: .; j_call: TRBJ2-1; d_call: .; cdr3_aa: CANSLEGGTCYNEQFF; cdr3_nt: TGTGCCAACAGCTTAGAGGGCGGGACCTGCTACAATGAGCAGTTCTTC
v_call: TRBV4-1; clone_size: .; j_call: TRBJ2-7; d_call: .; cdr3_aa: CATGDHKQYF; cdr3_nt: TGCGCCACTGGGGATCACAAGCAGTACTTC
v_call: TRBV12-3/TRBV12-4; clone_size: .; j_call: TRBJ1-1; d_call: TRBD1; cdr3_aa: CDSTPSGVFYLGQGNTEAFF; cdr3_nt: TGTGACAGCACCCCTAGCGGCGTGTTCTACCTTGGACAGGGGAACACTGAAGCTTTCTTT
v_call: TRBV5-6; clone_size: many; j_call: TRBJ1-2; d_call: .; cdr3_aa: CASSLFGQNYGYTF; cdr3_nt: TGTGCCAGCAGCTTGTTCGGACAGAACTATGGCTACACCTTC
v_call: TRBV11-2; clone_size: few; j_call: TRBJ2-1; d_call: .; cdr3_aa: CASSLEVPPRSEQFF; cdr3_nt: TGTGCCAGCAGCCTAGAGGTACCACCAAGGAGTGAGCAGTTCTTC
v_call: TRBV11-2; clone_size: .; j_call: TRBJ2-2; d_call: TRBD2; cdr3_aa: CVSSSGLVEDTGELFF; cdr3_nt: TGTGTCAGCAGCTCCGGACTAGTTGAGGACACCGGGGAGCTGTTTTTT
v_call: TRBV7-8; clone_size: .; j_call: TRBJ2-3; d_call: TRBD2; cdr3_aa: CASSLGDYQGDTQYF; cdr3_nt: TGTGCCAGCAGCCTAGGGGACTACCAGGGAGATACGCAGTATTTT
v_call: TRBV14; clone_size: many; j_call: TRBJ2-7; d_call: .; cdr3_aa: CASSQGTYEQYF; cdr3_nt: TGTGCCAGCAGCCAGGGGACCTACGAGCAGTACTTC
v_call: TRBV6-1; clone_size: .; j_call: TRBJ2-3; d_call: .; cdr3_aa: CASSEAPLDMQYF; cdr3_nt: TGTGCCAGCAGTGAGGCCCCCTTAGATATGCAGTATTTT
v_call: TRBV28; clone_size: .; j_call: TRBJ2-6; d_call: .; cdr3_aa: CASTQPGTNVLTF; cdr3_nt: TGTGCCAGCACCCAGCCTGGGACCAACGTCCTGACTTTC
v_call: TRBV28; clone_size: many; j_call: TRBJ1-1; d_call: .; cdr3_aa: CASGGHTVTEAFF; cdr3_nt: TGTGCCAGCGGGGGACATACAGTCACTGAAGCTTTCTTT
v_call: TRBV5-1; clone_size: .; j_call: TRBJ2-5; d_call: .; cdr3_aa: CASSLGLGARPETQYF; cdr3_nt: TGCGCCAGCAGCTTGGGACTGGGGGCGAGGCCAGAGACCCAGTACTTC
v_call: TRBV20-1; clone_size: .; j_call: TRBJ2-1; d_call: .; cdr3_aa: CSARSERTDNEQFF; cdr3_nt: TGCAGTGCTAGGAGCGAGAGGACCGACAATGAGCAGTTCTTC
v_call: TRBV6-5; clone_size: many; j_call: TRBJ2-7; d_call: .; cdr3_aa: CASSYSNLEEQYF; cdr3_nt: TGTGCCAGCAGTTACTCTAACCTGGAGGAGCAGTACTTC
v_call: TRBV11-2; clone_size: .; j_call: TRBJ2-7; d_call: TRBD1; cdr3_aa: CTSSRGTGESCEQYF; cdr3_nt: TGTACCAGCAGCCGAGGGACAGGGGAGTCCTGCGAGCAGTACTTC
v_call: TRBV28; clone_size: many; j_call: TRBJ2-2; d_call: .; cdr3_aa: CASSPASLSGELFF; cdr3_nt: TGTGCCAGCAGTCCGGCCTCGTTGTCCGGGGAGCTGTTTTTT
v_call: TRBV6-6; clone_size: few; j_call: TRBJ1-1; d_call: .; cdr3_aa: CASSYFDEWNTEAFF; cdr3_nt: TGTGCCAGCAGTTACTTCGATGAGTGGAACACTGAAGCTTTCTTT
v_call: TRBV11-2; clone_size: many; j_call: TRBJ1-3; d_call: TRBD1; cdr3_aa: CASSPWDSSGNTIYF; cdr3_nt: TGTGCCAGCAGCCCCTGGGACAGCTCTGGAAACACCATATATTTT
v_call: TRBV29-1; clone_size: .; j_call: TRBJ1-1; d_call: TRBD1; cdr3_aa: CSVAGTGVMNTEAFF; cdr3_nt: TGCAGCGTGGCCGGGACAGGGGTCATGAACACTGAAGCTTTCTTT
v_call: TRBV5-6; clone_size: .; j_call: TRBJ1-5; d_call: .; cdr3_aa: CASSFTGRGSGNQLQHF; cdr3_nt: TGTGCCAGCAGCTTTACCGGTAGGGGATCAGGGAATCAGCTCCAGCATTTT
v_call: TRBV6-1; clone_size: .; j_call: TRBJ1-1; d_call: .; cdr3_aa: CASNTRRAGDTEAFF; cdr3_nt: .
v_call: TRBV11-1; clone_size: .; j_call: TRBJ2-1; d_call: TRBD2; cdr3_aa: CASSSPSTSGSRNEQFF; cdr3_nt: TGTGCCAGCAGCTCCCCCTCGACTAGCGGGAGTCGAAATGAGCAGTTCTTC
v_call: TRBV11-3; clone_size: .; j_call: TRBJ2-3; d_call: .; cdr3_aa: CASSLRGSTDTQFF; cdr3_nt: TGTGCCAGCAGCTTGCGAGGAAGCACAGATACGCAGTTTTTT
v_call: TRBV11-2; clone_size: .; j_call: TRBJ2-3; d_call: .; cdr3_aa: CANSRQDTQYF; cdr3_nt: TGTGCCAACAGCAGGCAAGATACACAGTATTTT
v_call: TRBV6-1; clone_size: .; j_call: TRBJ1-2; d_call: .; cdr3_aa: CTSTRTGTGYRYTF; cdr3_nt: TGTACCAGCACCCGCACCGGGACCGGCTATCGCTACACCTTC
v_call: TRBV11-2; clone_size: once; j_call: TRBJ1-6; d_call: TRBD1; cdr3_aa: CASSTRQGAGISPFHF; cdr3_nt: TGTGCCAGCAGCACACGACAGGGCGCAGGGATTTCACCCTTCCACTTT
v_call: TRBV11-2; clone_size: .; j_call: TRBJ1-1; d_call: .; cdr3_aa: CASSLRLMGNTEAFF; cdr3_nt: TGTGCCAGCAGCCTGCGACTCATGGGGAACACTGAAGCTTTCTTT
v_call: TRBV5-4; clone_size: .; j_call: TRBJ2-1; d_call: .; cdr3_aa: CASSLVASPSNEQLF; cdr3_nt: TGTGCCAGCAGCTTAGTAGCGAGTCCCAGCAATGAGCAGTTATTC
v_call: TRBV11-2; clone_size: .; j_call: TRBJ2-5; d_call: .; cdr3_aa: CASSRLGRQETQYF; cdr3_nt: TGTGCCAGTAGCCGCCTGGGGAGGCAAGAGACCCAGTACTTC
v_call: TRBV6-5; clone_size: .; j_call: TRBJ2-5; d_call: .; cdr3_aa: CASRWTLEGTQYF; cdr3_nt: TGTGCTAGCAGATGGACGCTGGAAGGGACCCAGTACTTC
v_call: TRBV18; clone_size: .; j_call: TRBJ2-3; d_call: .; cdr3_aa: CASSQGRDTQYF; cdr3_nt: TGTGCCAGCTCACAGGGCAGAGATACGCAGTATTTT
v_call: TRBV6-1; clone_size: many; j_call: TRBJ2-7; d_call: .; cdr3_aa: CASILNYEQYF; cdr3_nt: TGTGCCAGCATTCTTAACTACGAGCAGTACTTC
v_call: TRBV12-3/TRBV12-4; clone_size: many; j_call: TRBJ1-3; d_call: .; cdr3_aa: CASSFPTNRVSGNTIYF; cdr3_nt: TGTGCCAGCAGTTTCCCGACCAACAGGGTTTCTGGAAACACCATATATTTT
v_call: TRBV6-1; clone_size: few; j_call: TRBJ2-4; d_call: TRBD1; cdr3_aa: CASSAQGTQNIQYF; cdr3_nt: TGTGCCAGCAGTGCACAGGGGACGCAAAACATTCAGTACTTC
v_call: TRBV14; clone_size: few; j_call: TRBJ1-1; d_call: .; cdr3_aa: CASSSHGKSSEAFF; cdr3_nt: TGTGCCAGCAGCTCACACGGAAAGTCCTCTGAAGCTTTCTTT
v_call: TRBV29-1; clone_size: .; j_call: TRBJ2-7; d_call: .; cdr3_aa: CSGLGRAFSGGLYEQYF; cdr3_nt: TGCAGCGGACTAGGGCGCGCGTTCTCGGGGGGCCTTTACGAGCAATACTTC
v_call: TRBV5-4; clone_size: .; j_call: TRBJ2-2; d_call: .; cdr3_aa: CASSPISIQNTGELFF; cdr3_nt: TGTGCCAGCAGCCCCATCAGCATACAAAACACCGGGGAGCTGTTTTTT
v_call: TRBV12-3/TRBV12-4; clone_size: .; j_call: TRBJ1-4; d_call: TRBD1; cdr3_aa: CASSGGQGRNEKLFF; cdr3_nt: TGTGCCAGCAGTGGGGGACAGGGGCGGAATGAAAAACTGTTTTTT
v_call: TRBV11-2; clone_size: .; j_call: TRBJ1-5; d_call: TRBD1; cdr3_aa: CAGSSGTGEVKPQHF; cdr3_nt: TGTGCCGGCAGCTCGGGGACAGGCGAAGTTAAGCCCCAGCATTTT
v_call: TRBV5-4; clone_size: .; j_call: TRBJ2-3; d_call: TRBD2; cdr3_aa: CASSSPLGEGRGDTQYF; cdr3_nt: TGTGCCAGCAGCTCCCCTTTGGGGGAGGGCCGGGGAGATACGCAGTATTTT
v_call: TRBV5-6; clone_size: .; j_call: TRBJ2-2; d_call: .; cdr3_aa: CASSTPLDGVTGELFF; cdr3_nt: TGTGCCAGCAGCACGCCCCTAGATGGGGTCACCGGGGAGCTGTTTTTT
v_call: TRBV30; clone_size: once; j_call: TRBJ2-6; d_call: .; cdr3_aa: CAWSVPDRGTNVLTF; cdr3_nt: TGTGCCTGGAGTGTACCAGACAGAGGGACCAACGTCCTGACTTTC
v_call: TRBV5-6; clone_size: few; j_call: TRBJ1-2; d_call: .; cdr3_aa: CASSQGTGGSYGYTF; cdr3_nt: TGTGCCAGCAGCCAAGGGACCGGGGGTAGCTATGGCTACACCTTC
v_call: TRBV11-1; clone_size: .; j_call: TRBJ2-1; d_call: .; cdr3_aa: CASRKKMRIGGDEQFF; cdr3_nt: TGTGCCAGCAGAAAAAAGATGAGGATAGGAGGGGATGAGCAGTTCTTC
v_call: TRBV6-6; clone_size: many; j_call: TRBJ1-5; d_call: .; cdr3_aa: CASSWREVGGNQPQHF; cdr3_nt: TGTGCCAGCAGTTGGCGCGAGGTCGGTGGCAATCAGCCCCAGCATTTT
v_call: TRBV11-1; clone_size: .; j_call: TRBJ2-2; d_call: TRBD2; cdr3_aa: CATRSGGTDSRELFF; cdr3_nt: TGTGCCACCAGGAGCGGGGGGACCGACTCCAGGGAACTGTTTTTT
v_call: TRBV6-5; clone_size: many; j_call: TRBJ2-1; d_call: .; cdr3_aa: CASSPTSAIYNEQFF; cdr3_nt: TGTGCCAGCAGCCCGACAAGTGCTATCTACAATGAGCAGTTCTTC
v_call: TRBV7-9; clone_size: many; j_call: TRBJ1-1; d_call: .; cdr3_aa: CASSLEGGYTEAFF; cdr3_nt: TGTGCCAGCAGCCTTGAGGGGGGCTACACTGAAGCTTTCTTT
v_call: TRBV5-5; clone_size: .; j_call: TRBJ1-4; d_call: TRBD1; cdr3_aa: CASSRRRTGEGATNEKLFF; cdr3_nt: TGTGCCAGCAGCCGTCGACGGACAGGTGAAGGAGCAACTAATGAAAAACTGTTTTTT
v_call: TRBV11-2; clone_size: many; j_call: TRBJ2-4; d_call: TRBD1; cdr3_aa: CASSSPSQGAAKNIQYF; cdr3_nt: TGTGCCAGCAGCTCCCCCTCCCAGGGGGCGGCCAAAAACATTCAGTACTTC
v_call: TRBV11-2; clone_size: many; j_call: TRBJ2-7; d_call: TRBD1; cdr3_aa: CASSLSTEGGLTRWQYF; cdr3_nt: TGTGCCAGCAGCTTGTCCACTGAAGGGGGCCTCACTCGGTGGCAGTACTTC
v_call: TRBV28; clone_size: .; j_call: TRBJ2-3; d_call: .; cdr3_aa: CASSKVWGGTDTQYF; cdr3_nt: TGTGCCAGCAGCAAGGTTTGGGGAGGCACAGATACGCAGTATTTT
v_call: TRBV5-6; clone_size: .; j_call: TRBJ1-3; d_call: .; cdr3_aa: CTSSRVANTIYF; cdr3_nt: TGTACCAGCAGCCGCGTCGCAAACACCATATATTTT
v_call: TRBV4-1; clone_size: .; j_call: TRBJ2-3; d_call: TRBD2; cdr3_aa: CASNQAGGPSDTQYF; cdr3_nt: TGCGCCAGCAACCAAGCGGGAGGGCCCTCCGATACGCAGTATTTT
v_call: TRBV12-3/TRBV12-4; clone_size: .; j_call: TRBJ2-3; d_call: TRBD2; cdr3_aa: CTSRLAGGTNTQYF; cdr3_nt: TGTACCAGCAGACTAGCGGGAGGGACAAATACGCAGTATTTT
v_call: TRBV5-6; clone_size: few; j_call: TRBJ2-1; d_call: .; cdr3_aa: CASSQGASNEQFF; cdr3_nt: TGTGCCAGCAGCCAGGGAGCATCCAATGAGCAGTTCTTC
v_call: TRBV5-6; clone_size: .; j_call: TRBJ1-2; d_call: TRBD1; cdr3_aa: CASRTRQGPDGYTF; cdr3_nt: TGTGCCAGCAGGACAAGACAGGGACCGGATGGCTACACCTTC
v_call: TRBV11-2; clone_size: once; j_call: TRBJ2-1; d_call: .; cdr3_aa: CASSSLVGTYNEQFF; cdr3_nt: TGTGCTAGCAGCTCATTAGTCGGTACCTACAATGAGCAGTTCTTC
v_call: TRBV28; clone_size: .; j_call: TRBJ1-5; d_call: .; cdr3_aa: CASSFEDTFSQPQHF; cdr3_nt: TGTGCCAGCAGTTTTGAGGACACTTTCAGTCAGCCCCAGCATTTT
v_call: TRBV15; clone_size: .; j_call: TRBJ1-2; d_call: .; cdr3_aa: CATSDAAYGYTF; cdr3_nt: TGTGCCACAAGCGATGCAGCCTATGGCTACACCTTC